The 32 T cell receptor beta chains given below trace back to one sample, sequenced in a study of regulatory T cells in long-lasting Graves disease. Time point reported: persistent/refractory GD, antithyroid drugs over 5 years with positive TRAb. RNA isolated from PBMCs was used to make the TCR library. Construction of the TCR beta libraries employed iRepertoire HTBI primers in conjunction with Arm-PCR of CDR3 regions. TCRdb called the multiplex PCR reads again in MiXCR, with one record for every CDR3 protein. The table includes a few hundred thousand distinct CDR3 sequences, 23% detected once. This specimen consisted of peripheral blood mononuclear cells (PBMCs), obtained when the disease was refractory, from a patient treated with antithyroid drugs. Receptor source: a female donor with Graves disease.

This clonotype was recorded a few times. The chain has TRBV6-1 and TRBJ2-7; 7 nucleotides align to TRBD2. This CDR3 region has 15 residues. V lost 5 bases to trimming and J lost 6 bases; unmatched junction nucleotides: 13. In germline, CDR1 is MNHNS, CDR2 SASEGT. The CDR3 reads CASSRRDLSGGEQYF. For the CDR3, the DNA is TGTGCCAGCAGTCGAAGGGACTTGTCGGGGGGCGAGCAGTACTTC.

This clonotype was found a few times. CDR3 DNA: TGTGCCAGCAGCTTCGCCTTGTACGGCGATGGCTACACCTTC. As protein: CASSFALYGDGYTF. J is TRBJ1-2 and V is TRBV7-8; no firm D call. From germline, CDR1 is SGHVS and CDR2 FQNEAQ. Trimming left V 3 bases short and J 6 bases short, with 14 bases between. The CDR3 loop spans 14 amino acids.

V usage is TRBV7-2 and J usage is TRBJ2-1; 10 bases align to TRBD1. Unmatched junction bases numbered 6, after V lost 4 bases and J lost 0 bases. Germline V gives CDR1 SGHTA, CDR2 FQGNSA. This CDR3 has 17 residues. CDR3: CASSYPRTGGSYNEQFF. The CDR3 nucleotides read TGTGCCAGCAGCTACCCGAGGACAGGGGGCTCCTACAATGAGCAGTTCTTC.

A few counts support this clonotype. The V gene is TRBV5-1, the J gene TRBJ1-2; D might be TRBD1 (6 bases). CDR1 is SGHRS, CDR2 YFSETQ, per germline. Between the trimmed V and J ends, which lost 4 bases and 1 base, there was a span of 17 bases. CDR3 length equals 16 residues. CDR3 residues: CASSPGDSGSNYGYTF. Here the CDR3 DNA reads TGCGCCAGCAGCCCAGGGGACTCGGGGAGTAACTATGGCTACACCTTC.

A few counts support this clonotype. J is TRBJ1-5 and V is TRBV19; D is unclear. Germline V CDR1 and CDR2: LNHDA, SQIVND (reference sequence). With 1 base removed from V and 2 bases from J, the gap between germline ends came to 12 bases. The CDR3 runs 16 residues. The CDR3 DNA reads as TGTGCCAGTAGTATAGGGGAGGGAAGACGCAATCAGCCCCAGCATTTT. This translates into CASSIGEGRRNQPQHF.

This chain connects TRBV19 to TRBJ2-7, with TRBD2 matching 10 bases. The CDR3 is 15 amino acids. The germline V gene has CDR1 LNHDA and CDR2 SQIVND (reference sequence). V shed 5 bases and J 2 bases; nucleotides not matched to a gene: 6. CDR3 region: CASSPIAGGPYEQYF. The CDR3, as DNA: TGTGCCAGTAGTCCCATAGCGGGAGGCCCCTACGAGCAGTACTTC.

The sample holds a few counts of this clonotype. This chain joins TRBV5-6 and TRBJ2-5; D call uncertain. Germline CDR1 SGHDT, CDR2 YYEEEE. Trimming shortened V by 2 bases and J by 0 bases, and 17 bases separated the two germline ends. CDR3 length equals 17 residues. In DNA, the CDR3 is TGTGCCAGCAGCTTAACCACCGGGCCAGCGTACCAAGAGACCCAGTACTTC. It yields the protein CASSLTTGPAYQETQYF.

This clonotype has just a few counts. This rearrangement joins TRBV2 to TRBJ2-1; 16 bases map to TRBD2. This CDR3 has 17 amino acids. V lost 3 bases and J lost 6; bases outside the gene matches: 5. The germline V gene has CDR1 SNHLY and CDR2 FYNNEI. CDR3: CASSDSGTSGRGNEQFF. The CDR3 nucleotides are TGTGCCAGCAGTGATAGTGGGACTAGCGGGAGGGGCAATGAGCAGTTCTTC. The whole variable domain, remainder taken from reference TRBV2 and TRBJ2-1, is EPEVTQTPSHQVTQMGQEVILRCVPISNHLYFYWYRQILGQKVEFLVSFYNNEISEKSEIFDDQFSVERPDGSNFTLKIRSTKLEDSAMYFCASSDSGTSGRGNEQFFGPGTRLTVL.

In its sample, this clonotype was seen many times. The gene calls are TRBV28 and TRBJ1-5, with D perhaps matching TRBD1 (5 bases). The CDR3 contains 13 residues. CDR1 MDHEN and CDR2 SYDVKM come from the germline V gene. Trimming pared 6 bases from V and 4 bases from J, leaving 10 bases between. The CDR3 DNA sequence: TGTGCCAGCAGGATCCGACAGAATCAGCCCCAGCATTTT. Protein: CASRIRQNQPQHF.

The rearrangement uses TRBV18 and TRBJ1-1, with 7 bases matching TRBD1. Germline V CDR1 and CDR2: KGHSH, LQKENI. The CDR3 sequence is 17 residues long. The J segment lost 0 bases and the V segment lost 0 bases, leaving 7 bases of the junction unmatched. The chain's CDR3 is CASSPPGQEPMNTEAFF. The CDR3 coding sequence is TGTGCCAGCTCACCACCAGGACAGGAGCCAATGAACACTGAAGCTTTCTTT. Full variable domain (remainder filled in from reference TRBV18 and TRBJ1-1): NAGVMQNPRHLVRRRGQEARLRCSPMKGHSHVYWYRQLPEEGLKFMVYLQKENIIDESGMPKERFSAEFPKEGPSILRIQQVVRGDSAAYFCASSPPGQEPMNTEAFFGQGTRLTVV.

The chain employs TRBV7-9 and TRBJ2-4, with 10 positions matching TRBD2. Looked up from germline, CDR1 is SEHNR and CDR2 is FQNEAQ (reference sequence). The CDR3 runs to 18 residues. After removal of 5 bases from V and 0 bases from J, the junction contained 10 bases not matched to a gene. CDR3 nucleotide sequence: TGTGCCAGCAGCCTGGGGCTAGCGGGAGATCTAGCCAAAAACATTCAGTACTTC. As protein: CASSLGLAGDLAKNIQYF.

This clonotype was counted a few times. The chain employs TRBV28 and TRBJ2-1; D may be TRBD2 (5 bases). Germline CDR1 MDHEN, CDR2 SYDVKM. The CDR3 loop spans 14 amino acids. V dropped 2 bases and J dropped 4 bases, with 9 bases sitting between them. The CDR3 is CASSLLGGYNEQFF. The CDR3 DNA reads TGTGCCAGCAGTTTACTTGGCGGGTACAATGAGCAGTTCTTC.

This clonotype was counted many times. The CDR3 loop reads CASSYLAGLYEQYF. The CDR3 DNA is TGTGCCAGCAGTTACCTAGCGGGGTTATACGAGCAGTACTTC. The gene calls are TRBV7-2 and TRBJ2-7, with TRBD2 matching over 9 bases. With V trimmed by 6 bases and J by 4 bases, 7 bases remained unmatched. Germline assignment: CDR1 SGHTA and CDR2 FQGNSA. CDR3 length: 14 residues.

This clonotype was detected only a few times. The chain has TRBV20-1 and TRBJ1-5, with no clear D. Germline V gives CDR1 DFQATT, CDR2 SNEGSKA (reference sequence). Trimming removed 4 bases from V and 3 bases from J, with 10 bases in between. The CDR3 runs to 13 residues. This chain's CDR3 is CSATPGSNQPQHF. CDR3 coding DNA: TGCAGTGCTACCCCGGGATCCAATCAGCCCCAGCATTTT.

The chain links TRBV3-1 to TRBJ2-7; D may match TRBD1 or TRBD2 (5 bases each). V was shortened by 0 bases and J by 1 base, with 16 bases between the two germline ends. The CDR3 is 17 amino acids. The germline gives CDR1 LGHDT, CDR2 YNNKEL (reference sequence). The CDR3 DNA follows: TGTGCCAGCAGCCAAGAAGGGGTTGGGGGTAAATCCTACGAGCAGTACTTC. Translation gives CASSQEGVGGKSYEQYF.

Regarding this clonotype: A much larger clonotype is one base distant, so this may be a read error. Without the conserved terminal phenylalanine or tryptophan, this CDR3 likely stems from a read error. The V call is TRBV28, the J call TRBJ1-1; 9 positions match TRBD1. The V gene's germline CDR1 is MDHEN and CDR2 SYDVKM. The CDR3 is 17 residues long. J was trimmed by 4 bases and V by 1 base; bases with no gene match: 10. As DNA, the CDR3 is TGTGCCAGCAGTTTATCGCGGACAGGGGCTGTGACCACTGAAGCTTTCTCT. As protein: CASSLSRTGAVTTEAFS.

There are a few counts of this clonotype. J is TRBJ1-2 and V is TRBV27; 8 bases line up with TRBD1. Germline V gene sequence: CDR1 MNHEY, CDR2 SMNVEV (reference sequence). Germline trimming cut 10 bases from V and 3 bases from J; bases unmatched to any gene: 16. The CDR3 is made up of 16 amino acids. The CDR3 spells CATRLQGGRLDYGYTF. The CDR3, as DNA: TGTGCCACACGATTACAGGGGGGAAGATTGGACTATGGCTACACCTTC.

Written as DNA, the CDR3 is TGCGCCAGCAGCTCCCCTGGACAGGATACGCAGTATTTT. It codes for CASSSPGQDTQYF. The chain is built from TRBV5-1 and TRBJ2-3, with TRBD1 as a possible D gene (6 bases). Germline V gene data show CDR1 as SGHRS and CDR2 as YFSETQ. The V end lost 3 bases, the J end lost 6 bases, and 11 bases lay between the germline ends. The CDR3 has 13 amino acids. The variable domain in full, completed from reference TRBV5-1 and TRBJ2-3, reads KAGVTQTPRYLIKTRGQQVTLSCSPISGHRSVSWYQQTPGQGLQFLFEYFSETQRNKGNFPGRFSGRQFSNSRSEMNVSTLELGDSALYLCASSSPGQDTQYFGPGTRLTVL.

This clonotype was seen more than once but under ten times. The J gene is TRBJ1-1, the V gene TRBV12-3 or TRBV12-4; 7 bases line up with TRBD1. V lost 6 bases and J lost 0; bases outside the gene matches: 4. The CDR3 extends over 14 amino acids. The CDR3 loop is CASRTTGLNTEAFF. DNA for the CDR3: TGTGCCAGCAGGACGACAGGGTTGAACACTGAAGCTTTCTTT.

This clonotype came up a few times. The chain links TRBV20-1 to TRBJ2-5; 7 positions agree with TRBD2. There are 14 residues in the CDR3. Germline CDR1 is DFQATT and CDR2 is SNEGSKA (reference sequence). V lost 0 bases, J lost 5 bases, and 6 bases stayed unmatched. The CDR3: CSARDRVGGETQYF. The CDR3 nucleotides read TGCAGTGCTAGAGATCGGGTGGGGGGGGAGACCCAGTACTTC.

The rearrangement links TRBV7-2 to TRBJ2-2; D gene ambiguous. V was trimmed by 2 bases and J by 1 base, leaving 8 bases between them. Germline V CDR1 and CDR2: SGHTA, FQGNSA. This CDR3 spans 15 amino acids. CDR3: CASSLSPLNTGELFF. The CDR3 DNA reads as TGTGCCAGCAGCTTAAGCCCTTTGAACACCGGGGAGCTGTTTTTT.

The chain is built from TRBV29-1 and TRBJ2-2, with 14 bases matching TRBD2. V lost 6 bases to trimming and J lost 6 bases; unmatched junction nucleotides: 12. The CDR3 is made up of 17 amino acids. Germline V gene data show CDR1 as SQVTM and CDR2 as ANQGSEA. The CDR3 DNA follows: TGCAGCGTGCGACTAGCGGGAGGGCCTTATGGGGCCGGGGAGCTGTTTTTT. As protein: CSVRLAGGPYGAGELFF.

The chain links TRBV30 to TRBJ1-2; 8 nucleotides match TRBD1. Germline assignment: CDR1 GTSNPN and CDR2 SVGIG (reference sequence). This CDR3 contains 15 residues. V lost 4 bases to trimming and J lost 0 bases; unmatched junction nucleotides: 7. CDR3 protein: CAWTGQGAANYGYTF. As DNA, the CDR3 is TGTGCCTGGACTGGACAGGGAGCAGCTAACTATGGCTACACCTTC.

This clonotype was detected many times. CDR3 in DNA: TGTGCCAGCAGAGACGTGGGGGAGACCCAGTACTTC. Protein sequence: CASRDVGETQYF. The V and J genes are TRBV28 and TRBJ2-5; D is unresolved. This CDR3 has 12 residues. The germline V and J ends were trimmed by 6 bases and 5 bases, with 10 bases remaining between them. The V gene's germline CDR1 is MDHEN and CDR2 SYDVKM.

This clonotype has a handful of counts. J is TRBJ2-7 and V is TRBV5-1; maybe TRBD1 (5 bases). The CDR3 is 14 amino acids. Germline assignment: CDR1 SGHRS and CDR2 YFSETQ. Trimming stripped 2 bases from V and 1 base from J, with 10 bases between. The CDR3 protein is CASSFTAGSYEQYF. CDR3 coding DNA: TGCGCCAGCAGCTTTACGGCAGGGTCCTACGAGCAGTACTTC.

The gene calls are TRBV5-4 and TRBJ2-7; TRBD1 aligns across 7 bases. The CDR3 loop spans 18 amino acids. Germline CDR1 and CDR2: SGHNT and YYREEE (reference sequence). V lost 4 bases and J lost 5; bases outside the gene matches: 21. CDR3 bases: TGTGCCAGCAGCAAATCTGGGACAGCAAAAATTCCCGGGAACGAGCAGTACTTC. Protein product: CASSKSGTAKIPGNEQYF.

This rearrangement joins TRBV12-3 or TRBV12-4 to TRBJ2-7, with TRBD2 matching 11 bases. The CDR3 has 18 residues. V lost 1 base to trimming and J lost 4 bases; unmatched junction nucleotides: 12. CDR3 loop: CASSLDPRTSGRPYEQYF. The CDR3 DNA reads TGTGCCAGCAGTTTAGATCCCCGTACTAGCGGGAGACCTTACGAGCAGTACTTC.

This clonotype has more than one count but fewer than ten. The V and J genes are TRBV7-8 and TRBJ1-6; TRBD1 matches 7 bases. Trimming at V came to 3 bases and at J to 0 bases, leaving 11 bases not matched to a gene. Per the germline V gene, CDR1 is SGHVS and CDR2 is FQNEAQ. The CDR3 sequence is 19 residues long. The CDR3: CASSFRGTEKFSYNSPLHF. CDR3 nucleotide sequence: TGTGCCAGCAGCTTCAGGGGGACAGAAAAATTCTCCTATAATTCACCCCTCCACTTT.

V and J are TRBV20-1 and TRBJ2-4, with 7 positions matching TRBD2. The CDR3 length is 15 residues. The germline CDR1 and CDR2 sequences are DFQATT and SNEGSKA (reference sequence). Trimming cost V 0 bases and J 0 bases; bases outside gene matches: 2. The CDR3 DNA follows: TGCAGTGCTAGAGAGACTAGCCTAGCCAAAAACATTCAGTACTTC. Protein sequence: CSARETSLAKNIQYF.

This clonotype was picked up many times. This chain joins TRBV6-1 and TRBJ1-2; 10 bases are shared with TRBD1. Trimming removed 10 bases from V and 2 bases from J; junction bases left unmatched: 10. Germline CDR1 is MNHNS and CDR2 is SASEGT. The CDR3 is 15 amino acids. As DNA, the CDR3 is TGTGCCACCGAAGGACAGGGGGTTTCGAACTATGGCTACACCTTC. Its protein is CATEGQGVSNYGYTF.

This clonotype has ten or more counts. The J gene is TRBJ1-1, the V gene TRBV20-1; unclear D gene. This CDR3 comprises 16 residues. Germline assignment: CDR1 DFQATT and CDR2 SNEGSKA (reference sequence). V lost 2 bases and J 2 bases, leaving 18 bases between the germline ends. CDR3 DNA sequence: TGCAGTGCTAGACAACCCCCCGGACGGACCAACACTGAAGCTTTCTTT. This gives the protein CSARQPPGRTNTEAFF.

This clonotype showed up just a few times. The chain links TRBV30 to TRBJ1-1, with a tentative D call TRBD1 (5 bases). V lost 4 bases to trimming and J lost 1 base, with 13 bases between them. The CDR3 has 14 amino acids. Germline CDR1 GTSNPN, CDR2 SVGIG (reference sequence). CDR3 residues: CAWNSGLGNTEAFF. The DNA of the CDR3 is TGTGCCTGGAACTCGGGACTTGGGAACACTGAAGCTTTCTTT.